This T cell receptor (beta chain) was sequenced in a study of shared clonotypes between healthy human individuals. Study-level information: The study enrolled a couple of women and three men aged 18 to 49.

CDR3 size: 13 residues. The V gene lost 7 bases and the J gene lost 3 bases, with 13 bases spanning the gap. Germline assignment: CDR1 MNHNS and CDR2 SASEGT. Memory CD4+ cells were the fraction left after CD45RA+ naive selection. Genomic DNA of every subset was divided equally among multiple immunoSEQ plates. In the sorted-subset replicate PCRs, roughly 210 ng DNA, 29,000 or so T cell genomes, was used. Sequenced by immunoSEQ multiplex PCR; TCRdb stores in-frame clones only, minus some. The sample comprises millions of clones, roughly nine tenths of which are singletons, and over 0.12% rests with the top ten.

The receptor comes from a man between 18 and 35 years old in good health. The rearrangement uses TRBV6-1 and TRBJ2-7; no firm D call. Specimen: naive CD4+ T cells sorted from blood. Specified subset: CD45RA+ positively selected. This CDR3 is CASKTEPNYEQYF. Written as DNA, the CDR3 is TGTGCCAGCAAGACGGAACCAAACTACGAGCAGTACTTC.